These 27 T cell receptor beta chains originate from one sample sequenced in a study of OX40 agonist ivuxolimab in advanced cancers. The protocol was immunoSEQ multiplex PCR, while the TCRdb copy is restricted to in-frame clones and leaves out a portion. The repertoire holds over 45,000 clones, roughly 90% seen once, with just over 1.4% in the top ten. The sample was CD4+ or CD8+ T cells sorted from blood, taken in a trial of the OX40 agonist ivuxolimab. All receptors derive from an adult with an advanced solid tumor such as melanoma, head and neck, liver or kidney cancer.

CDR3 residues: CASSQISDTQYF. The CDR3 DNA reads as TGTGCCAGCAGCCAAATTTCAGATACGCAGTATTTT. The V call is TRBV7-9, the J call TRBJ2-3; D is unclear. V was shortened by 5 bases and J by 4 bases, with 7 bases between the two germline ends. This CDR3 contains 12 residues. CDR1 SEHNR and CDR2 FQNEAQ come from the germline V gene (reference sequence).

This rearrangement joins TRBV5-4 to TRBJ2-5, with 14 bases identical to TRBD2. Germline lookup yields CDR1 SGHNT and CDR2 YYREEE (reference sequence). This CDR3 contains 16 residues. The ends lost 4 bases at V and 1 base at J; junction bases unmatched: 3. CDR3 protein: CASSQGLAGVQETQYF. The CDR3 DNA sequence: TGTGCCAGCAGCCAGGGACTAGCGGGAGTCCAAGAGACCCAGTACTTC.

The chain employs TRBV5-4 and TRBJ1-1, with 11 bases matching TRBD1. V was pared by 4 bases and J by 3 bases, with 8 bases of the junction left unmatched. Germline values: CDR1 SGHNT, CDR2 YYREEE (reference sequence). The CDR3 has 16 amino acids. This chain's CDR3 is CASSTGQGAGHTEAFF. The CDR3 nucleotides are TGTGCCAGCAGCACCGGACAGGGGGCCGGGCACACTGAAGCTTTCTTT.

The chain links TRBV5-1 to TRBJ1-3, with no clear D. Germline CDR1 SGHRS, CDR2 YFSETQ. V dropped 4 bases and J dropped 0 bases, with 8 bases sitting between them. The CDR3 contains 14 residues. CDR3 protein: CASSPESSGNTIYF. The CDR3 nucleotides read TGCGCCAGCAGCCCGGAAAGCTCTGGAAACACCATATATTTT.

This clone was counted only a few times. The genes are TRBV27 and TRBJ1-1; D not certain. Trimming stripped 4 bases from V and 8 bases from J, with 14 bases between. This CDR3 has 13 residues. Germline V lookup: CDR1 MNHEY, CDR2 SMNVEV (reference sequence). The CDR3 bases are TGTGCCAGCAGTTATACCCCCTGGGCCGAAGCTTTCTTT. As protein: CASSYTPWAEAFF.

The chain recombines TRBV6-4 with TRBJ2-4; D is possibly TRBD2 (5 bases). V was shortened by 2 bases and J by 6 bases, with 14 bases between the two germline ends. This CDR3 spans 15 amino acids. Germline-derived CDR1 and CDR2 are MRHNA and SNTAGT. This chain's CDR3 is CASSDLCRDVNIQYF. The CDR3 coding sequence is TGTGCCAGCAGTGACCTTTGCCGGGATGTAAACATTCAGTACTTC.

The chain employs TRBV7-9 and TRBJ2-3, with 10 bases that match TRBD2. Germline-derived CDR1 and CDR2 are SEHNR and FQNEAQ (reference sequence). CDR3 length: 14 residues. V shed 5 bases and J 5 bases; nucleotides not matched to a gene: 4. CDR3 in DNA: TGTGCCAGCAGCGAGCGGGGGGGTTTAGATACGCAGTATTTT. It encodes CASSERGGLDTQYF.

The chain joins TRBV5-1 to TRBJ1-4, with D unresolved. The CDR3 spans 15 residues. Germline CDR1 SGHRS, CDR2 YFSETQ. Trimming took 0 bases from V and 5 from J, leaving 11 bases between them. The CDR3 sequence: CASSLGGLPNEKLFF. In nucleotides, the CDR3 is TGCGCCAGCAGCTTGGGAGGGCTCCCAAATGAAAAACTGTTTTTT.

The rearrangement uses TRBV27 and TRBJ2-7; perhaps TRBD2 as D (5 bases). V shed 6 bases and J shed 4 bases, with 10 bases lying between them. The CDR3 spans 12 residues. Germline CDR1 is MNHEY and CDR2 is SMNVEV (reference sequence). The CDR3 DNA reads as TGTGCCAGCAGGCGCGGGCCATACGAGCAGTACTTC. It translates to CASRRGPYEQYF.

The CDR3 sequence is CASSLFGLNSPLHF. The CDR3 DNA reads as TGTGCCAGCAGTTTATTTGGGTTGAATTCACCCCTCCACTTT. The rearrangement uses TRBV27 and TRBJ1-6; D is uncertain. CDR1 and CDR2 from the germline V gene are MNHEY and SMNVEV (reference sequence). This CDR3 is built from 14 residues. V gave up 1 base and J gave up 7 bases, with 8 bases separating them.

This chain links TRBV10-2 with TRBJ2-5; 15 bases match TRBD2. The CDR3 length is 16 residues. V was clipped by 6 bases and J by 5 bases; unmatched bases: 7. Germline assignment: CDR1 WSHSY and CDR2 SAAADI. CDR3 loop: CASRSGTSGRMETQYF. Written as DNA, the CDR3 is TGCGCCAGCAGATCCGGGACTAGCGGGAGGATGGAGACCCAGTACTTC.

The rearrangement uses TRBV19 and TRBJ1-5; 8 bases map to TRBD1. The V gene end was trimmed by 5 bases and the J gene end by 6 bases; junction bases not matched to a gene: 12. This CDR3 is built from 16 residues. CDR1 and CDR2 from the germline V gene are LNHDA and SQIVND (reference sequence). The CDR3 region is CASSPMATGALQPQHF. CDR3 nucleotide sequence: TGTGCCAGTAGTCCAATGGCGACAGGGGCTCTTCAGCCCCAGCATTTT.

In its sample, this clone was seen a few times. The rearrangement uses TRBV30 and TRBJ1-1; D unclear. This CDR3 comprises 13 residues. Deletions cut 4 bases from V and 4 bases from J, with 13 bases between. Germline V gives CDR1 GTSNPN, CDR2 SVGIG (reference sequence). The CDR3 loop is CAWKVQAGTEAFF. The CDR3, as DNA: TGTGCCTGGAAGGTTCAAGCCGGCACTGAAGCTTTCTTT. The whole variable domain, remainder taken from reference TRBV30 and TRBJ1-1, is SQTIHQWPATLVQPVGSPLSLECTVEGTSNPNLYWYRQAAGRGLQLLFYSVGIGQISSEVPQNLSASRPQDRQFILSSKKLLLSDSGFYLCAWKVQAGTEAFFGQGTRLTVV.

The chain employs TRBV19 and TRBJ1-6; possibly TRBD1 for D (6 bases). There are 15 residues in the CDR3. Germline V lookup: CDR1 LNHDA, CDR2 SQIVND (reference sequence). Trimming took off 10 bases at V and 5 bases at J, with 18 bases between the two ends. The CDR3: CATTSGGRDNSPLHF. The CDR3 bases are TGTGCCACCACGTCGGGGGGCAGGGATAATTCACCCCTCCACTTT.

The chain joins TRBV4-2 to TRBJ2-1; D gene unclear. The CDR3 is 15 residues long. V lost 0 bases, J lost 4 bases, and 10 bases lay in between. CDR1 and CDR2 from the germline V gene are LGHNA and YNFKEQ. CDR3 nucleotides: TGTGCCAGCAGCCAAGATCCCGCCAAGTACAATGAGCAGTTCTTC. It codes for CASSQDPAKYNEQFF.

This clone was detected once. The V and J genes are TRBV7-6 and TRBJ1-1; D may be TRBD1 (5 bases). The CDR3 runs to 13 residues. Germline CDR1 SGHVS, CDR2 FNYEAQ. V shed 3 bases and J shed 2 bases, with 7 bases lying between them. Here the CDR3 reads CASSLQGNTEAFF. The CDR3 nucleotides read TGTGCCAGCAGCTTGCAGGGTAACACTGAAGCTTTCTTT.

Regarding this clone: Other DNA variants within this sample encode the same CDR3. The J gene is TRBJ1-5, the V gene TRBV6-1; D not certain. Germline values: CDR1 MNHNS, CDR2 SASEGT. This CDR3 contains 14 residues. V was pared by 1 base and J by 3 bases, with 7 bases between. The CDR3 DNA is TGTGCCAGCAGTGAAGAACAGATCAATCAGCCCCAGCATTTT. This translates into CASSEEQINQPQHF.

The V gene is TRBV4-2, the J gene TRBJ2-3, with D perhaps matching TRBD2 (5 bases). The V gene lost 0 bases and the J gene lost 5 bases, with 12 bases spanning the gap. CDR1 LGHNA and CDR2 YNFKEQ come from the germline V gene. This CDR3 contains 15 residues. This chain's CDR3 is CASSQDNRGGDTQYF. CDR3 in DNA: TGTGCCAGCAGCCAAGATAACCGGGGTGGAGATACGCAGTATTTT.

The chain recombines TRBV7-3 with TRBJ2-2; perhaps TRBD1 as D (5 bases). The CDR3 consists of 15 residues. Trimming left V 5 bases short and J 4 bases short, with 14 bases between. CDR1 is SGHTA, CDR2 FQGTGA, per germline. In DNA form, the CDR3 reads TGTGCCAGCAGCCCGCGGAAGGGGTCCACCGGGGAGCTGTTTTTT. Residues: CASSPRKGSTGELFF. The full variable domain, rest sourced from reference TRBV7-3 and TRBJ2-2, is GAGVSQTPSNKVTEKGKYVELRCDPISGHTALYWYRQSLGQGPEFLIYFQGTGAADDSGLPNDRFFAVRPEGSVSTLKIQRTERGDSAVYLCASSPRKGSTGELFFGEGSRLTVL.

This clone was observed a few times. The chain couples TRBV16 to TRBJ1-4, with a possible D match to TRBD1 (5 bases). Germline V lookup: CDR1 KGHSY, CDR2 FQNENV. V was cut by 0 bases and J by 7 bases, with 12 bases left in between. The CDR3 has 15 amino acids. In DNA form, the CDR3 reads TGTGCCAGCAGCCAATCGGGGGGAAGGAGTGAAAAACTGTTTTTT. Its protein product is CASSQSGGRSEKLFF.

The chain carries TRBV6-1 and TRBJ2-1, with D perhaps matching TRBD2 (6 bases). The germline CDR1 and CDR2 sequences are MNHNS and SASEGT. V lost 6 bases and J 9 bases, leaving 21 bases between the germline ends. There are 15 residues in the CDR3. The CDR3 sequence: CASRTPRPGEFEQFF. The CDR3 DNA reads TGTGCCAGCAGGACCCCCCGTCCGGGGGAGTTTGAGCAGTTCTTC.

The rearrangement links TRBV6-5 to TRBJ2-3; 13 nucleotides line up with TRBD2. CDR3 size: 14 residues. Germline CDR1 MNHEY, CDR2 SVGAGI. Unmatched junction bases numbered 5, after V lost 6 bases and J lost 8 bases. The CDR3 DNA follows: TGTGCCAGCAGACGGACTAGCGGGAGTCTTACGCAGTATTTT. It yields the protein CASRRTSGSLTQYF.

The chain carries TRBV6-6 and TRBJ2-1, with D possibly matching TRBD2 (5 bases). The V gene lost 0 bases and the J gene lost 9 bases, with 6 bases spanning the gap. Germline V gene data show CDR1 as MNHNY and CDR2 as SVGAGI (reference sequence). The length of the CDR3 is 12 residues. DNA for the CDR3: TGTGCCAGCAGTTACTCAGAGGGTGAGCAGTTCTTC. Protein: CASSYSEGEQFF.

The rearrangement joins TRBV28 to TRBJ2-7; 7 nucleotides align to TRBD1. V lost 5 bases and J lost 4; bases outside the gene matches: 8. CDR3 length: 14 amino acids. From germline, CDR1 is MDHEN and CDR2 SYDVKM. This chain's CDR3 is CASSRQGRQYEQYF. The DNA of the CDR3 is TGTGCCAGCAGTCGACAGGGAAGGCAGTACGAGCAGTACTTC.

The V gene is TRBV5-1, the J gene TRBJ2-1; 7 bases map to TRBD1. Per the germline V gene, CDR1 is SGHRS and CDR2 is YFSETQ. The CDR3 is made up of 16 amino acids. The J segment lost 9 bases and the V segment lost 0 bases, leaving 12 bases of the junction unmatched. CDR3 sequence reads: CASSLATTGYQGEQFF. CDR3 coding DNA: TGCGCCAGCAGCTTGGCCACGACAGGGTATCAGGGTGAGCAGTTCTTC. The complete variable domain, with remaining parts taken from reference TRBV5-1 and TRBJ2-1, reads KAGVTQTPRYLIKTRGQQVTLSCSPISGHRSVSWYQQTPGQGLQFLFEYFSETQRNKGNFPGRFSGRQFSNSRSEMNVSTLELGDSALYLCASSLATTGYQGEQFFGPGTRLTVL.

The chain has TRBV6-1 and TRBJ2-3; D unclear. The CDR3 length is 12 residues. Trimming took off 7 bases at V and 4 bases at J, with 9 bases between the two ends. CDR1 and CDR2 from the germline V gene are MNHNS and SASEGT. CDR3 coding DNA: TGTGCCAGCACCGCTCTGCCAGATACGCAGTATTTT. It is translated as CASTALPDTQYF.

CDR3 sequence: CAWTGTGSYNEQFF. The CDR3, as DNA: TGTGCCTGGACCGGGACAGGAAGCTACAATGAGCAGTTCTTC. The V call is TRBV30, the J call TRBJ2-1; TRBD1 aligns across 8 bases. Germline assignment: CDR1 GTSNPN and CDR2 SVGIG (reference sequence). The CDR3 is 14 residues long. V was pared by 4 bases and J by 3 bases, with 5 bases of the junction left unmatched.